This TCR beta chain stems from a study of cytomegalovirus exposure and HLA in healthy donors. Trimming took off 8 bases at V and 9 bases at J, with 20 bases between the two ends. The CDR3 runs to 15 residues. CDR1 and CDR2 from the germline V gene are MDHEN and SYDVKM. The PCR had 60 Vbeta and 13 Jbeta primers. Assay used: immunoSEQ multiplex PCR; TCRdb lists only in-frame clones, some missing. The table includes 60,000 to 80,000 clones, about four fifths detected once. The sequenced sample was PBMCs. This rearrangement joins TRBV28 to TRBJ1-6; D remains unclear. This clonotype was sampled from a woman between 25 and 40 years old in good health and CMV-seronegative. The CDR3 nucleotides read TGTGCCAGCCGCGTGGAGGGATTGGGAGGTTCACCCCTCCACTTT. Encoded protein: CASRVEGLGGSPLHF.